These 28 T cell receptor beta chains originate from one sample sequenced in a study of graft-versus-host responses after intestinal transplantation. Using immunoSEQ multiplex PCR, the repertoire was profiled, and TCRdb retains in-frame clones only, with some absent. This table holds around 26,000 clones, approximately 94% found once. The source material was PBMCs, sampled 156 days after intestinal transplant. These receptors were obtained from a human patient who received an intestinal transplant, so some T cells may come from the graft donor.

J is TRBJ1-3 and V is TRBV21-1; TRBD1, as called in the table, went unchecked against the DNA. TRBV21-1 is a pseudogene. CDR3 length: 16 amino acids. The DNA of the CDR3 is TGTGCCAGCAGCTGCAAAACAGGGAACTCTGGAAACACCATATATTTT. Amino acids: CASSCKTGNSGNTIYF.

The CDR3 nucleotides are TGTGCCAGCAGCCAGAGGGGGGACCTTGAAGAAAAACTGTTTTTT. Amino acids: CASSQRGDLEEKLFF. V and J are TRBV11-1 and TRBJ1-4, with D possibly matching TRBD1 (6 bases). V gave up 5 bases and J gave up 8 bases, with 18 bases separating them. This CDR3 is 15 amino acids long. Germline values: CDR1 SGHAT, CDR2 FQDESV (reference sequence).

This chain connects TRBV13 to TRBJ1-1; D is ambiguous. The length of the CDR3 is 14 residues. V dropped 3 bases and J dropped 4 bases, with 12 bases sitting between them. Germline loops: CDR1 PRHDT, CDR2 FYEKMQ (reference sequence). CDR3 DNA: TGTGCCAGCAGCTTCACCGGACCGCTCACTGAAGCTTTCTTT. Translated: CASSFTGPLTEAFF.

The rearrangement uses TRBV4-3 and TRBJ2-7; TRBD1 matches at 9 bases. This CDR3 contains 17 residues. The trim removed 0 bases at V and 2 bases at J, leaving 8 bases unmatched. CDR1 is LGHNA and CDR2 is YSLEER in the germline V gene. The CDR3 loop is CASSQDAGTGFPYEQYF. For the CDR3, the DNA is TGCGCCAGCAGCCAAGATGCTGGGACAGGGTTCCCCTACGAGCAGTACTTC.

The rearrangement joins TRBV27 to TRBJ2-7; D gene unclear. The CDR3 has 14 amino acids. V was cut by 3 bases and J by 4 bases, with 13 bases left in between. Germline lookup yields CDR1 MNHEY and CDR2 SMNVEV (reference sequence). CDR3 residues: CASSFRAFGYEQYF. The CDR3 DNA reads TGTGCCAGCAGTTTTCGAGCCTTCGGGTACGAGCAGTACTTC.

The chain uses TRBV7-9 and TRBJ2-3; TRBD2 agrees at 11 bases. V shed 5 bases, J shed 0 bases, and the junction held 10 bases outside the gene matches. Germline V gene data show CDR1 as SEHNR and CDR2 as FQNEAQ (reference sequence). This CDR3 is 18 amino acids long. Here the CDR3 reads CASSLLAGGDRSTDTQYF. The CDR3 DNA reads TGTGCCAGCAGCCTCCTAGCGGGGGGCGATAGGAGCACAGATACGCAGTATTTT.

This chain connects TRBV5-1 to TRBJ2-1, with TRBD1 as a possible D gene (6 bases). The ends were cut back, 4 bases at V and 2 bases at J, with 13 bases in the middle. This CDR3 spans 15 amino acids. Germline CDR1 is SGHRS and CDR2 is YFSETQ. DNA of the CDR3: TGCGCCAGCAGCCGGGGACCAGGGGCCTACAATGAGCAGTTCTTC. This codes for CASSRGPGAYNEQFF. Full variable domain (missing parts from reference TRBV5-1 and TRBJ2-1): KAGVTQTPRYLIKTRGQQVTLSCSPISGHRSVSWYQQTPGQGLQFLFEYFSETQRNKGNFPGRFSGRQFSNSRSEMNVSTLELGDSALYLCASSRGPGAYNEQFFGPGTRLTVL.

The chain joins TRBV4-1 to TRBJ2-1; no firm D call. Germline V CDR1 and CDR2: MGHRA, YSYEKL. V was clipped by 1 base and J by 7 bases, with 5 bases between them. The CDR3 has 12 amino acids. CDR3 in DNA: TGCGCCAGCAGCCAAGCTATTAATGAGCAGTTCTTC. Protein product: CASSQAINEQFF.

The CDR3, as DNA: TGCGCCAGCAGCCAAGGAGCGGGGGGGCTTGATACGCAGTATTTT. Its translation: CASSQGAGGLDTQYF. The chain uses TRBV4-3 and TRBJ2-3, with TRBD2 identical over 10 bases. Germline-derived CDR1 and CDR2 are LGHNA and YSLEER. The trim removed 1 base at V and 6 bases at J, leaving 4 bases unmatched. This CDR3 has 15 amino acids.

V is TRBV7-6 and J is TRBJ2-6; possibly TRBD2 for D (6 bases). The germline V and J ends were trimmed by 5 bases and 0 bases, with 11 bases remaining between them. The CDR3 sequence is 16 residues long. Germline V lookup: CDR1 SGHVS, CDR2 FNYEAQ. CDR3 region: CASSRERASGANVLTF. DNA of the CDR3: TGTGCCAGCAGCCGCGAGCGGGCCTCTGGGGCCAACGTCCTGACTTTC.

The V gene is TRBV9, the J gene TRBJ2-7; 7 nucleotides align to TRBD2. Trimming removed 0 bases from V and 2 bases from J; junction bases left unmatched: 8. Germline lookup yields CDR1 SGDLS and CDR2 YYNGEE. This CDR3 comprises 16 residues. DNA for the CDR3: TGTGCCAGCAGCGTAGAGCCGGTGCTAGCGGCCTACGAGCAGTACTTC. Amino acid sequence: CASSVEPVLAAYEQYF.

The chain combines TRBV19 with TRBJ2-1, with 10 nucleotides matching TRBD1. J lost 7 bases, V lost 6 bases, and 3 bases had no gene match. This CDR3 region has 13 residues. Germline CDR1 and CDR2: LNHDA and SQIVND (reference sequence). The CDR3 bases are TGTGCCAGTAGAGGACAGGGGGGAAATGAGCAGTTCTTC. It translates to CASRGQGGNEQFF. The variable domain in full, completed from reference TRBV19 and TRBJ2-1, reads DGGITQSPKYLFRKEGQNVTLSCEQNLNHDAMYWYRQDPGQGLRLIYYSQIVNDFQKGDIAEGYSVSREKKESFPLTVTSAQKNPTAFYLCASRGQGGNEQFFGPGTRLTVL.

CDR3 loop: CASSFSGSSYNEQFF. CDR3 nucleotide sequence: TGCGCCAGCAGCTTTTCAGGGAGCTCCTACAATGAGCAGTTCTTC. The chain uses TRBV5-1 and TRBJ2-1; the D gene could be TRBD1 or TRBD2 (5 bases each). The CDR3 covers 15 residues. The germline V gene encodes CDR1 SGHRS and CDR2 YFSETQ. Trimming stripped 2 bases from V and 0 bases from J, with 9 bases between.

This chain joins TRBV4-1 and TRBJ2-7; TRBD2 matches at 8 bases. There are 17 residues in the CDR3. Germline V CDR1 and CDR2: MGHRA, YSYEKL. V gave up 0 bases and J gave up 0 bases; unmatched junction bases: 7. CDR3 sequence: CASSQEGGAGVSYEQYF. The CDR3 DNA follows: TGCGCCAGCAGCCAAGAAGGGGGAGCGGGGGTCTCCTACGAGCAGTACTTC.

This rearrangement joins TRBV7-6 to TRBJ2-1; D is unclear. This CDR3 has 11 amino acids. Trimming stripped 4 bases from V and 5 bases from J, with 3 bases between. Germline CDR1 SGHVS, CDR2 FNYEAQ. The CDR3 spells CASSYDNEQFF. In nucleotides, the CDR3 is TGTGCCAGCAGCTACGACAATGAGCAGTTCTTC.

Only one count was recorded for this clone. The rearrangement links TRBV28 to TRBJ1-2; D is perhaps TRBD1 (6 bases). The ends were cut back, 8 bases at V and 3 bases at J, with 13 bases in the middle. The CDR3 has 13 amino acids. Germline V CDR1 and CDR2: MDHEN, SYDVKM. CDR3 in amino acids: CASHPDSDYGYTF. CDR3 coding DNA: TGTGCCAGCCATCCGGACAGCGACTATGGCTACACCTTC.

The chain links TRBV6-6 to TRBJ1-2; 9 bases are shared with TRBD1. The trim removed 0 bases at V and 5 bases at J, leaving 4 bases unmatched. CDR1 MNHNY and CDR2 SVGAGI come from the germline V gene (reference sequence). The CDR3 runs 15 residues. In DNA form, the CDR3 reads TGTGCCAGCAGTTACTCGACAGGGGGAGGGTATGGCTACACCTTC. Translation gives CASSYSTGGGYGYTF.

The chain couples TRBV7-2 to TRBJ1-2; a weak D match, TRBD1 (5 bases). The CDR3 runs to 16 residues. Trimming took 2 bases from V and 1 from J, leaving 14 bases between them. CDR1 and CDR2 from the germline V gene are SGHTA and FQGNSA. CDR3 DNA sequence: TGTGCCAGCAGCTTATATCAAGGGGTCATTAACTATGGCTACACCTTC. Translating gives CASSLYQGVINYGYTF.

The chain carries TRBV7-2 and TRBJ1-1; 8 bases map to TRBD1. Germline CDR1 is SGHTA and CDR2 is FQGNSA. V lost 3 bases to trimming and J lost 3 bases; unmatched junction nucleotides: 9. There are 16 residues in the CDR3. The CDR3 DNA reads as TGTGCCAGCAGCTTGGGCAGGGGGCTTGGTTACACTGAAGCTTTCTTT. It codes for CASSLGRGLGYTEAFF.

The chain combines TRBV19 with TRBJ2-1, with TRBD2 matching 7 bases. The CDR3 sequence is 13 residues long. Germline CDR1 is LNHDA and CDR2 is SQIVND (reference sequence). With V trimmed by 5 bases and J by 10 bases, 8 bases remained unmatched. Written as DNA, the CDR3 is TGTGCCAGTAGTGCAAGAGGACTAGGCGAGCAGTTCTTC. Protein: CASSARGLGEQFF.

The chain is built from TRBV4-1 and TRBJ2-7; D may be TRBD2 (6 bases). The V end lost 0 bases, the J end lost 3 bases, and 12 bases lay between the germline ends. Looked up from germline, CDR1 is MGHRA and CDR2 is YSYEKL. The CDR3 consists of 15 residues. The CDR3 sequence is CASSQDYGSLYEQYF. DNA for the CDR3: TGCGCCAGCAGCCAAGATTACGGGAGCCTCTACGAGCAGTACTTC.

V and J are TRBV7-6 and TRBJ1-2, with D perhaps TRBD1 (5 bases). Between the trimmed V and J ends, which lost 5 bases and 4 bases, there was a span of 17 bases. Germline lookup yields CDR1 SGHVS and CDR2 FNYEAQ. The CDR3 runs to 15 residues. CDR3 amino acids: CASSPQGGLVYGYTF. CDR3 sequence (DNA): TGTGCCAGCAGCCCCCAGGGAGGTTTAGTCTATGGCTACACCTTC.

This chain uses TRBV30 with TRBJ1-1, with TRBD1 identical over 10 bases. The J segment lost 4 bases and the V segment lost 5 bases, leaving 4 bases of the junction unmatched. The CDR3 has 13 residues. Germline CDR1 and CDR2: GTSNPN and SVGIG (reference sequence). The CDR3 reads CAWDRGRSTEAFF. DNA for the CDR3: TGTGCCTGGGACAGGGGGCGAAGCACTGAAGCTTTCTTT.

This rearrangement joins TRBV4-2 to TRBJ2-1, with 8 bases matching TRBD2. The V segment lost 1 base and the J segment 2 bases; nucleotides outside the gene matches: 4. From germline, CDR1 is LGHNA and CDR2 YNFKEQ. This CDR3 is built from 16 residues. The CDR3 spells CASSQGLASPYNEQFF. CDR3 DNA sequence: TGTGCCAGCAGCCAAGGACTAGCGAGCCCCTACAATGAGCAGTTCTTC.

This chain connects TRBV6-6 to TRBJ2-7; D call uncertain. The CDR3 is 14 amino acids. Germline V lookup: CDR1 MNHNY, CDR2 SVGAGI (reference sequence). The V and J ends lost 0 bases and 3 bases respectively, with 9 bases between them. Here the CDR3 reads CASSYSGDNYEQYF. DNA for the CDR3: TGTGCCAGCAGTTACTCAGGAGATAACTACGAGCAGTACTTC.

This chain connects TRBV5-4 to TRBJ2-2; 7 bases map to TRBD2. The length of the CDR3 is 18 residues. From germline, CDR1 is SGHNT and CDR2 YYREEE (reference sequence). The V gene end was trimmed by 6 bases and the J gene end by 3 bases; junction bases not matched to a gene: 17. CDR3 sequence (DNA): TGTGCCAGCACCACCGCGGGTGGGGGGGGTTTGTACACCGGGGAGCTGTTTTTT. It translates to CASTTAGGGGLYTGELFF.

The rearrangement links TRBV10-1 to TRBJ2-5; D gene unclear. The CDR3 length is 16 residues. V lost 0 bases and J lost 1, with 12 bases in between. Germline V gene sequence: CDR1 WNHNN, CDR2 SYGVQD (reference sequence). CDR3 coding DNA: TGCGCCAGCAGTGAGTCTGTTATTAGCCTCCAAGAGACCCAGTACTTC. It translates to CASSESVISLQETQYF.

This chain joins TRBV14 and TRBJ2-3; D is undetermined. The CDR3 extends over 12 amino acids. The V gene's germline CDR1 is SGHDN and CDR2 FVKESK. Trimming took off 0 bases at V and 7 bases at J, with 5 bases between the two ends. The CDR3 loop is CASSQESNTQYF. CDR3 DNA: TGTGCCAGCAGCCAAGAATCAAATACGCAGTATTTT.